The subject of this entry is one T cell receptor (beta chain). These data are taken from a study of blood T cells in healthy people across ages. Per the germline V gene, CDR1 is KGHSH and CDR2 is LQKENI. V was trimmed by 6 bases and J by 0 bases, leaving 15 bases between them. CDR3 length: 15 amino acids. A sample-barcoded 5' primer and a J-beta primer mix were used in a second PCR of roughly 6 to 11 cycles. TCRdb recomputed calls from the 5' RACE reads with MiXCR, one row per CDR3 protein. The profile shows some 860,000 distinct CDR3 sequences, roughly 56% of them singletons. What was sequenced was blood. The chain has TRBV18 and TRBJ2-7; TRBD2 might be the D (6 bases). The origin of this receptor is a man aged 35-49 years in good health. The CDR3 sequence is CASSPGGPHSYEQYF. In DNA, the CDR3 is TGTGCCAGCTCTCCCGGAGGGCCCCACTCCTACGAGCAGTACTTC.